These 3 T cell receptor beta chains were all obtained from the same sample, sequenced in a study of blood T cells in healthy people across ages. Primed by a sample-barcoded 5' primer and a J-beta primer mix, a second PCR proceeded for about 6 to 11 cycles. Each CDR3 protein gets one entry after TCRdb re-called the 5' RACE reads with MiXCR. Here the sample spans 1.5 million to 2 million distinct CDR3 sequences, roughly 50% being singletons. The sequenced sample consisted of blood. The receptors were sampled from a woman in her thirties or forties in good health.

The rearrangement joins TRBV10-3 to TRBJ1-2; 7 nucleotides line up with TRBD1. This CDR3 is built from 19 residues. In germline, CDR1 is ENHRY, CDR2 SYGVKD. V gave up 3 bases and J gave up 0 bases; unmatched junction bases: 16. CDR3 sequence reads: CAISDLVRIGTDPNYGYTF. The CDR3 region has the DNA TGTGCCATCAGTGACCTCGTCCGTATAGGGACAGACCCTAACTATGGCTACACCTTC.

In its sample, this clonotype was seen a few times. The chain couples TRBV7-2 to TRBJ2-1; no definite D call. The CDR3 spans 12 residues. CDR1 and CDR2 (germline): SGHTA, FQGNSA. V was trimmed by 2 bases and J by 9 bases, leaving 8 bases between them. The chain's CDR3 is CASSLIRAEQFF. CDR3 DNA: TGTGCCAGCAGCTTAATAAGGGCTGAGCAGTTCTTC. The complete variable domain, with remaining parts taken from reference TRBV7-2 and TRBJ2-1, reads GAGVSQSPSNKVTEKGKDVELRCDPISGHTALYWYRQSLGQGLEFLIYFQGNSAPDKSGLPSDRFSAERTGGSVSTLTIQRTQQEDSAVYLCASSLIRAEQFFGPGTRLTVL.

The genes are TRBV5-1 and TRBJ1-5; D might be TRBD1 (6 bases). The CDR3 covers 15 residues. Between the trimmed V and J ends, which lost 4 bases and 4 bases, there was a span of 15 bases. Germline assignment: CDR1 SGHRS and CDR2 YFSETQ. This CDR3 is CASSISTGINQPQHF. The DNA of the CDR3 is TGCGCCAGCAGCATATCGACAGGAATAAATCAGCCCCAGCATTTT.